The clone carrying this TCR beta chain was seen many times. This sample stems from a study of T cells in Graves' hyperthyroidism and ophthalmopathy. The germline V gene encodes CDR1 MGHRA and CDR2 YSYEKL. This CDR3 contains 15 residues. V gave up 0 bases and J gave up 3 bases, with 8 bases separating them. RNA transcripts served as the template for amplifying TCR beta CDR3 regions. First-round RT-PCR with HTBI primers amplified the TCR CDR3 region. Each CDR3 protein gets one entry after TCRdb re-called the multiplex PCR reads with MiXCR. Of about 400,000 distinct CDR3 sequences in the sample, around 15% were seen once.

The sample taken for sequencing was blood. The chain links TRBV4-1 to TRBJ2-2; no reliable D call. The origin of this receptor is a man between 45 and 60 years old with Graves' ophthalmopathy. The CDR3 spells CASSQDVGYTGELFF. The CDR3 DNA sequence: TGCGCCAGCAGCCAAGATGTGGGTTACACCGGGGAGCTGTTTTTT.